This T cell receptor beta chain derives from a study of T cells in localized non-small cell lung cancer. The protocol was immunoSEQ multiplex PCR, while the TCRdb copy is restricted to in-frame clones and leaves out a portion. The table includes 60,000 to 85,000 clones, roughly 90% detected once. V dropped 1 base and J dropped 10 bases, with 10 bases sitting between them. This CDR3 is 12 amino acids long. Germline CDR1 reads MNHNY; CDR2 reads SVGAGI (reference sequence). General study results and limits: Heterogeneity is still possible, as just one tumor region was sequenced. There were a median 57 of the top 100 tumor clones appearing in adjacent lung. It was uninvolved adjacent lung that showed the highest T cell clonality, exceeding tumor.

Concerning this clone: As yet, its antigen is unknown.

The TCR sequence derives from a male donor older than 55 with stage III squamous cell lung carcinoma. V and J are TRBV6-6 and TRBJ1-1; no clear D gene. The sample here was peripheral blood, taken before any cancer treatment. CDR3 in amino acids: CASSYLGFGAFF. The CDR3 DNA follows: TGTGCCAGCAGTTACTTGGGCTTTGGAGCTTTCTTT.